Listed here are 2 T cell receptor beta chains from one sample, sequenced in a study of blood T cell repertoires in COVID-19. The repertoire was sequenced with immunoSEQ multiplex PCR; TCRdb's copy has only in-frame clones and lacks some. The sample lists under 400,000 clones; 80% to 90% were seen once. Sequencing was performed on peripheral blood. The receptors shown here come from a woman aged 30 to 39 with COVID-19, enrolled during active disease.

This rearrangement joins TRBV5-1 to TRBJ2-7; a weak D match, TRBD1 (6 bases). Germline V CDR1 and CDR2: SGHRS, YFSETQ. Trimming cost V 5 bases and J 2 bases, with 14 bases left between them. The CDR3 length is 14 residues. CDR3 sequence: CASRQGPLAYEQYF. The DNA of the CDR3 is TGCGCCAGCAGACAGGGCCCCTTAGCCTACGAGCAGTACTTC.

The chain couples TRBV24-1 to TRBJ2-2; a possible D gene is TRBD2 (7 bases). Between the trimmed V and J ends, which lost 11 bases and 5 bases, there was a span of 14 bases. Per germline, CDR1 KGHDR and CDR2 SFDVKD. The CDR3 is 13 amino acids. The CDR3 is CASRGALTGELFF. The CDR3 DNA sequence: TGTGCCAGTCGGGGGGCATTAACCGGGGAGCTGTTTTTT.